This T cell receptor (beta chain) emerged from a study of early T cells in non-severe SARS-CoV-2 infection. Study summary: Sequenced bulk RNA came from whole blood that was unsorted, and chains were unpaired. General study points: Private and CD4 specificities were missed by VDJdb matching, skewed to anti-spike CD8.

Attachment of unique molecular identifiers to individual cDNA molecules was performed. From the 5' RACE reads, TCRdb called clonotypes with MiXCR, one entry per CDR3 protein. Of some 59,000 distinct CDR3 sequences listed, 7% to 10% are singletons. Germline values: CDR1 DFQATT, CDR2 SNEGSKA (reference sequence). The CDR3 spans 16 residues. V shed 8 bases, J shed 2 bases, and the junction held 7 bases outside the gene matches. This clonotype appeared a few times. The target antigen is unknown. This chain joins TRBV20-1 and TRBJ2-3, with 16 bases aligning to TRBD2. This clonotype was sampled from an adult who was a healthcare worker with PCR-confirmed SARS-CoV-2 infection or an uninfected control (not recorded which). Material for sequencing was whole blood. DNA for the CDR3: TGCAGTACCCCGGGACTAGCGGGGGGGGACACAGATACGCAGTATTTT. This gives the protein CSTPGLAGGDTDTQYF.